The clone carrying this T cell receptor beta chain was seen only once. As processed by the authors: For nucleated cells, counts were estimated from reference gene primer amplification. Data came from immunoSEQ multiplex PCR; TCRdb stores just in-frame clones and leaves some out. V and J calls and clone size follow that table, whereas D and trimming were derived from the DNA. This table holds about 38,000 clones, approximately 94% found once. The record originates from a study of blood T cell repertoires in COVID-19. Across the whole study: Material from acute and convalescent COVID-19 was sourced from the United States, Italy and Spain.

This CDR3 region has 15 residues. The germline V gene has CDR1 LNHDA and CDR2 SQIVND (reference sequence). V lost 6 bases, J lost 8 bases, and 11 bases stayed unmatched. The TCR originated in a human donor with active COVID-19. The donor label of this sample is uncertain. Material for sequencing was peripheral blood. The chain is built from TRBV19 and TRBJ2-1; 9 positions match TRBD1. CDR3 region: CASRQEDRGLDEQFF. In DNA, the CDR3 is TGTGCCAGTAGACAAGAAGACAGGGGGTTGGATGAGCAGTTCTTC.